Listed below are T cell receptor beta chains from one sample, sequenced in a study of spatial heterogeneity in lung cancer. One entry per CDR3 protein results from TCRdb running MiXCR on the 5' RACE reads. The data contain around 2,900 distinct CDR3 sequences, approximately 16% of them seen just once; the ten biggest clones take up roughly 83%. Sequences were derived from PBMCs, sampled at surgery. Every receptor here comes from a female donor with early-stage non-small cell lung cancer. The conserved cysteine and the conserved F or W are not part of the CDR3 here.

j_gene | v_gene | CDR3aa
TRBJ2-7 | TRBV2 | ASSELTRPQVQY
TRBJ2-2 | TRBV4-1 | ASSQVRAGVNTGELF
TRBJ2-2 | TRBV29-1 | SVETQGGSGGELF
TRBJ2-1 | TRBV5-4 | ASSPSRRDGNEQF
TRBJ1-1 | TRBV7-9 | ASSPRTAYTEAF
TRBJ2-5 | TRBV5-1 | ASGAAETQY
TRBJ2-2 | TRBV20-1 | SARSGANTGELF
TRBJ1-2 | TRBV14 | ASSRDGSYGYT
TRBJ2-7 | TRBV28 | AIRTSGDYEQY
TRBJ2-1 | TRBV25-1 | ASSAPHRDRLYNEQF
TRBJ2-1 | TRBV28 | ASSPLTSGPYNEQF
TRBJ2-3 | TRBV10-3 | AISEPPTRTQY
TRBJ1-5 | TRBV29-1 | SARDTGFNQPQH
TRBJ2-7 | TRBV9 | ASSEGQGLTYEQY
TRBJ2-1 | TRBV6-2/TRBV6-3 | ASSYRFGPGAEGDEQF
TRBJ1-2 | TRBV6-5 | ASSYAEANYGYT
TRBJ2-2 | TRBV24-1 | ATSDRTGGGGELF
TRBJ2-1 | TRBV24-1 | ATSGAPGGEKSSYNEQF
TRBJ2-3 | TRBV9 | ASSVGTVSTDTQY
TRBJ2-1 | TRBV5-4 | ASSPPSGGGYNEQF
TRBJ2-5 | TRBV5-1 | ASSAAGTAAETQY
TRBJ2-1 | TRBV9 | ASSAEPAETHEQF
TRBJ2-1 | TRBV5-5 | ASSLVGNRGNEQF
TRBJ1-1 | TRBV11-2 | ASSLNWGNTEAF